In this sample, the clone carrying this T cell receptor beta chain turned up many times. Its antigen remains unidentified. This entry is derived from a study of T cells in Graves' hyperthyroidism and ophthalmopathy. Researchers took RNA transcripts and amplified the TCR beta CDR3 regions from them. When the TCR CDR3 underwent first-round RT-PCR, the HTBI primer set was used. TCRdb analysed the multiplex PCR reads with MiXCR anew, one entry per CDR3 protein. The sample carries some 560,000 distinct CDR3 sequences, less than 20% recorded once. CDR1 MDHEN and CDR2 SYDVKM come from the germline V gene. This CDR3 spans 12 amino acids. V was pared by 0 bases and J by 9 bases, with 6 bases between. Whole-study results and caveats: By a 13 V-J model, ophthalmopathy was set apart from stable hyperthyroidism. Blood held most thyroid clonotypes expanded above 0.001 frequency.

V is TRBV28 and J is TRBJ2-1; no firm D call. The sequence derives from a woman aged 25-40 years with Graves' hyperthyroidism. Material for sequencing was blood. The CDR3 DNA follows: TGTGCCAGCAGTTTATGGGTGGGTGAGCAGTTCTTC. Its protein product is CASSLWVGEQFF. Together with reference TRBV28 and TRBJ2-1, the CDR3 gives the full variable domain: DVKVTQSSRYLVKRTGEKVFLECVQDMDHENMFWYRQDPGLGLRLIYFSYDVKMKEKGDIPEGYSVSREKKERFSLILESASTNQTSMYLCASSLWVGEQFFGPGTRLTVL.